Listed below are T cell receptor beta chains from one sample, sequenced in a study of molecular identifiers for immune sequencing clone quantification. TCRdb processed the PCR reads anew with MiXCR; each CDR3 protein has one entry. The sample has about 100,000 distinct CDR3 sequences, approximately 40% seen once. Sample: naive CD8+ T cells from blood, with Jurkat cell RNA spiked in. These receptors were taken from a human donor in good health. Some libraries in this study had Jurkat cell RNA spiked in. Each CDR3 is given with its conserved first and last residue. D genes are given only for firm matches. A row's size may be missing; if present it is once, few, many or a size class.

d_gene | j_gene | v_gene | abundance | CDR3aa | CDR3nt
. | TRBJ2-3 | TRBV20-1 | . | CSAPSETDTQYF | TGCAGTGCCCCGAGCGAAACAGATACGCAGTATTTT
. | TRBJ1-2 | TRBV27 | . | CASSLLMGDGGYTF | TGTGCCAGCAGTTTATTGATGGGGGATGGGGGCTACACCTTC
TRBD1 | TRBJ2-3 | TRBV13 | many | CASSPRTGGDTQYF | TGTGCCAGCAGCCCCCGGACAGGGGGAGATACGCAGTATTTT
. | TRBJ2-3 | TRBV29-1 | few | CSVQRGGVAGTDTQYF | TGCAGCGTTCAAAGGGGGGGAGTAGCAGGCACAGATACGCAGTATTTT
. | TRBJ1-1 | TRBV6-2/TRBV6-3 | few | CASSYVQGNEAFF | TGTGCCAGCAGTTACGTTCAGGGGAACGAAGCTTTCTTT
. | TRBJ2-2 | TRBV15 | . | CATSSQDTGELFF | TGTGCCACCAGCTCCCAGGATACCGGGGAGCTGTTTTTT
. | TRBJ2-7 | TRBV4-3 | few | CASSQDRGAAYEQYF | TGCGCCAGCAGCCAAGATCGAGGCGCAGCCTACGAGCAGTACTTC
TRBD2 | TRBJ2-5 | TRBV27 | . | CASSLSAGVYQETQYF | TGTGCCAGCAGTTTATCAGCGGGAGTGTACCAAGAGACCCAGTACTTC
. | TRBJ2-3 | TRBV7-9 | many | CASSSSPDSINTDTQYF | TGTGCCAGCAGCTCTAGCCCGGACAGCATTAATACAGATACGCAGTATTTT
. | TRBJ2-1 | TRBV19 | few | CASSKGGEQFF | TGTGCCAGTAGTAAGGGGGGTGAGCAGTTCTTC
. | TRBJ2-7 | TRBV20-1 | . | CSAKGRGIDTYEQYF | TGCAGTGCTAAAGGGAGGGGGATAGACACCTACGAGCAGTACTTC
. | TRBJ2-2 | TRBV19 | few | CASGGGQTNGELFF | TGTGCCAGTGGAGGAGGGCAGACCAACGGGGAGCTGTTTTTT
. | TRBJ2-3 | TRBV21-1 | many | CASSSNAGTSIPLDTQYF | TGTGCCAGCAGCTCTAACGCAGGGACTAGCATTCCTTTAGATACGCAGTATTTT
. | TRBJ1-4 | TRBV4-1 | few | CASSPAATNEKLFF | TGCGCCAGCAGCCCAGCAGCAACTAATGAAAAACTGTTTTTT
. | TRBJ2-3 | TRBV6-4 | many | CASSITPVGASGVDTQYF | TGTGCCAGCAGTATCACCCCCGTGGGAGCGAGTGGGGTAGATACGCAGTATTTT
. | TRBJ2-1 | TRBV4-1 | many | CASSQVNEQFF | TGCGCCAGCAGCCAAGTCAATGAGCAGTTCTTC
. | TRBJ2-5 | TRBV7-9 | many | CASSSIPGQLPAGEETQYF | TGTGCCAGCAGCTCGATTCCTGGACAGCTTCCTGCGGGGGAAGAGACCCAGTACTTC
TRBD1 | TRBJ1-2 | TRBV9 | few | CASSVGGQTNYGYTF | TGTGCCAGCAGCGTAGGGGGACAGACTAACTATGGCTACACCTTC
TRBD1 | TRBJ1-2 | TRBV10-3 | many | CAIDRGDSKYGYTF | TGTGCCATCGACCGGGGGGACAGCAAGTATGGCTACACCTTC
. | TRBJ2-7 | TRBV5-1 | . | CASSSGQSYEQSF | TGCGCCAGCAGCTCAGGACAATCATACGAGCAGTCCTTC
. | TRBJ2-7 | TRBV5-5 | many | CASSLVPAYEQYF | TGTGCCAGCAGCTTGGTGCCAGCCTACGAGCAGTACTTC
TRBD2 | TRBJ2-3 | TRBV20-1 | many | CSARTSGRDTQYF | TGCAGTGCTAGGACTAGCGGGAGAGATACGCAGTATTTT
. | TRBJ2-5 | TRBV19 | . | CASRVRSGAVVETQYF | TGTGCCAGTAGAGTCCGGTCGGGAGCTGTTGTAGAGACCCAGTACTTC
. | TRBJ1-3 | TRBV28 | . | CASSFWTVGNTIYF | TGTGCCAGCAGTTTCTGGACAGTTGGAAACACCATATATTTT
. | TRBJ2-6 | TRBV5-3 | . | CASIQGTGANVLTF | TGTGCCAGCATCCAGGGAACAGGGGCCAACGTCCTGACTTTC
. | TRBJ2-3 | TRBV6-1 | few | CASSELTLVGGSTDTQYF | TGTGCCAGCAGTGAATTAACATTGGTGGGAGGTAGCACAGATACGCAGTATTTT
. | TRBJ1-1 | TRBV13 | few | CASSPGGTREAFF | TGTGCCAGCAGCCCCGGGGGTACCCGCGAAGCTTTCTTT
TRBD1 | TRBJ1-2 | TRBV9 | . | CASSANRDRALGGYTF | TGTGCCAGCAGCGCCAACCGGGACAGGGCGTTAGGAGGCTACACCTTC
. | TRBJ2-3 | TRBV20-1 | . | CSARDRTFTDTQYF | TGCAGTGCTAGAGACCGGACTTTCACAGATACGCAGTATTTT
. | TRBJ2-1 | TRBV6-2/TRBV6-3 | . | CASREPWDAHNEQFF | TGTGCCAGCAGGGAGCCGTGGGATGCCCACAATGAGCAGTTCTTC
. | TRBJ2-2 | TRBV6-2/TRBV6-3 | . | CASSDSPNTGELYF | TGTGCCAGCAGTGACAGCCCGAACACCGGGGAGCTGTATTTT
. | TRBJ1-5 | TRBV27 | . | CASSPQASGIFQPQHF | TGTGCCAGCAGCCCCCAGGCCTCAGGGATTTTTCAGCCCCAGCATTTT
TRBD2 | TRBJ2-7 | TRBV12-3/TRBV12-4 | . | CASRFVGLAGQNPYEQYF | TGTGCCAGCAGGTTTGTTGGCTTAGCGGGGCAAAACCCCTACGAGCAGTACTTC
. | TRBJ1-1 | TRBV6-1 | few | CATDIRDPEAFF | TGTGCCACCGATATCCGGGATCCAGAGGCTTTCTTT
TRBD2 | TRBJ2-3 | TRBV28 | . | CASSHLHGRDTDTQYF | TGTGCCAGCTCCCACTTGCACGGGAGGGACACAGATACGCAGTATTTT
TRBD2 | TRBJ2-1 | TRBV4-2 | few | CASSPRDYSYEQFF | TGTGCCAGCAGCCCCCGGGACTATAGCTATGAGCAGTTCTTC
. | TRBJ1-1 | TRBV28 | many | CAHSPTGLGAEAFF | TGTGCCCATTCCCCGACGGGGTTGGGGGCTGAAGCTTTCTTT
. | TRBJ2-2 | TRBV12-3/TRBV12-4 | many | CASPRGRSGELFF | TGTGCCAGCCCCCGAGGGAGATCCGGGGAGCTGTTTTTT
. | TRBJ1-5 | TRBV28 | . | CASSRYSNQPQHF | TGTGCCAGCAGCAGATATAGCAATCAGCCCCAGCATTTT
. | TRBJ2-4 | TRBV13 | many | CASSSYRELNIQYF | TGTGCCAGCAGCTCTTACCGGGAACTAAACATTCAGTACTTC
TRBD2 | TRBJ2-1 | TRBV11-3 | . | CASNQGGDSGTFYNEQFF | TGTGCCAGCAACCAAGGTGGGGATAGCGGGACGTTCTACAATGAGCAGTTCTTC
. | TRBJ2-7 | TRBV12-3/TRBV12-4 | many | CASSLTGLAYEQYF | TGTGCCAGCAGTTTGACCGGGTTGGCCTACGAGCAGTACTTC
. | TRBJ2-2 | TRBV6-5 | . | CASSYWRSGELFF | TGTGCCAGCAGTTACTGGAGATCCGGGGAGCTGTTTTTT
. | TRBJ2-3 | TRBV7-2 | many | CASTPWGNSVDTQYF | TGTGCCAGCACCCCCTGGGGGAATTCCGTTGATACGCAGTATTTT
TRBD1 | TRBJ2-1 | TRBV7-9 | . | CAGSLKTGAYNEQFF | TGTGCCGGCAGCTTAAAGACAGGGGCCTACAATGAGCAGTTCTTC
. | TRBJ2-2 | TRBV9 | few | CASSVGGGNTGELFF | TGTGCCAGCAGCGTAGGTGGGGGGAACACCGGGGAGCTGTTTTTT
. | TRBJ1-1 | TRBV10-3 | many | CAISESVNTEAFF | TGTGCCATCAGTGAGTCGGTGAACACTGAAGCTTTCTTT
. | TRBJ2-5 | TRBV4-3 | . | CACSQDHGIKLQVTQFF | TGCGCCTGCAGCCAAGATCATGGTATAAAACTTCAAGTGACCCAATTCTTC
. | TRBJ2-5 | TRBV28 | many | CASSLSPKQETQYF | TGTGCCAGCAGTTTAAGTCCAAAACAAGAGACCCAGTACTTC
TRBD1 | TRBJ1-4 | TRBV28 | . | CASSLGQGANEKLFF | TGTGCCAGCAGTTTAGGACAGGGGGCTAATGAAAAACTGTTTTTT
TRBD1 | TRBJ2-7 | TRBV2 | . | CASRGTVSYEQYF | TGTGCCAGCAGGGGGACAGTTTCCTACGAGCAGTACTTC
. | TRBJ2-3 | TRBV2 | many | CASSVTGTDTQYF | TGTGCCAGCAGCGTGACAGGCACAGATACGCAGTATTTT
. | TRBJ1-5 | TRBV27 | few | CASKDGNQPQHF | TGTGCCAGTAAAGACGGAAATCAGCCCCAGCATTTT
. | TRBJ1-6 | TRBV27 | few | CASSPGNSPLHF | TGTGCCAGCAGTCCAGGGAATTCACCCCTCCACTTT
. | TRBJ2-7 | TRBV6-1 | . | CAGSERRAWAGLVYEQYF | TGTGCCGGCAGTGAAAGAAGGGCCTGGGCGGGATTGGTCTACGAGCAGTACTTC
. | TRBJ2-1 | TRBV7-2 | . | CASSLGDIQFF | TGTGCCAGCAGCTTAGGGGACATACAGTTCTTC